This T cell receptor (beta chain) was retrieved from a study of OX40 agonist ivuxolimab in advanced cancers. The data were produced by immunoSEQ multiplex PCR, yet TCRdb's version contains in-frame clones alone and is incomplete. Among roughly 66,000 clones, roughly four fifths were seen once, and the ten largest hold about 2.5%. The CDR3 length is 13 residues. Per the germline V gene, CDR1 is KGHSH and CDR2 is LQKENI. Trimming took 0 bases from V and 4 from J, leaving 5 bases between them. The genes are TRBV18 and TRBJ2-3; D is ambiguous. Sequenced here: CD4+ or CD8+ T cells sorted from blood, sampled in a trial of the OX40 agonist ivuxolimab. The sequence was obtained from an adult with an advanced solid tumor such as melanoma, head and neck, liver or kidney cancer. The CDR3 DNA reads TGTGCCAGCTCACCACCAGTTTCAGATACGCAGTATTTT. It yields the protein CASSPPVSDTQYF.